These 19 T cell receptor beta chains were all obtained from the same sample, sequenced in a study of blood T cell repertoires in COVID-19. The method was immunoSEQ multiplex PCR; TCRdb's version includes in-frame clones alone and lacks a portion of them. The table lists approximately 140,000 clones, about nine tenths of them singletons. Material for sequencing was peripheral blood. Receptor source: a man between 45 and 60 years old with active or convalescent COVID-19.

This clone appeared a few times. The chain has TRBV28 and TRBJ2-7, with no clear D. CDR1 and CDR2 (germline): MDHEN, SYDVKM. Trimming removed 5 bases at V and 3 bases at J, with 8 bases between. The CDR3 totals 12 residues. The CDR3 nucleotides read TGTGCCAGCAGTCCCAACAACTACGAGCAGTACTTC. This gives the protein CASSPNNYEQYF. Drawing the rest from reference TRBV28 and TRBJ2-7, the complete variable domain is DVKVTQSSRYLVKRTGEKVFLECVQDMDHENMFWYRQDPGLGLRLIYFSYDVKMKEKGDIPEGYSVSREKKERFSLILESASTNQTSMYLCASSPNNYEQYFGPGTRLTVT.

The chain employs TRBV2 and TRBJ2-1; 9 bases are a match to TRBD2. CDR1 and CDR2 from the germline V gene are SNHLY and FYNNEI. The CDR3 sequence is 16 residues long. The ends lost 3 bases at V and 2 bases at J; junction bases unmatched: 5. This CDR3 reads CASSDALAGTYNEQFF. The CDR3 nucleotides are TGTGCCAGCAGTGATGCCCTAGCGGGGACCTACAATGAGCAGTTCTTC. Using reference TRBV2 and TRBJ2-1 for the parts outside the CDR3, the full variable domain is EPEVTQTPSHQVTQMGQEVILRCVPISNHLYFYWYRQILGQKVEFLVSFYNNEISEKSEIFDDQFSVERPDGSNFTLKIRSTKLEDSAMYFCASSDALAGTYNEQFFGPGTRLTVL.

This clone showed up just once. The rearrangement joins TRBV4-1 to TRBJ2-2; D call uncertain. V was shortened by 0 bases and J by 3 bases, with 8 bases between the two germline ends. In germline, CDR1 is MGHRA, CDR2 YSYEKL. The CDR3 length is 15 residues. The CDR3 nucleotides read TGCGCCAGCAGCCAAGAAATGACATACACCGGGGAGCTGTTTTTT. Translation: CASSQEMTYTGELFF.

V is TRBV2 and J is TRBJ1-1; a weak D match, TRBD1 (6 bases). The CDR3 runs to 15 residues. Germline V gene lookup returns CDR1 SNHLY and CDR2 FYNNEI. Trimming removed 8 bases from V and 4 bases from J, with 20 bases in between. For the CDR3, the DNA is TGTGCCAGCGATGACAGGAAAAGGGGTGGCACTGAAGCTTTCTTT. Amino acids: CASDDRKRGGTEAFF.

This chain joins TRBV19 and TRBJ1-5; the match to TRBD1 covers 8 bases. The length of the CDR3 is 13 residues. Germline V gene data show CDR1 as LNHDA and CDR2 as SQIVND (reference sequence). Trimming cost V 8 bases and J 6 bases; bases outside gene matches: 6. DNA of the CDR3: TGTGCCAGTGGAGACAGGGGTGGTCAGCCCCAGCATTTT. Translation: CASGDRGGQPQHF.

The rearrangement uses TRBV19 and TRBJ1-4; 12 positions match TRBD1. V dropped 6 bases and J dropped 8; count of bases not matched to a gene: 10. This CDR3 region has 16 residues. Germline CDR1 LNHDA, CDR2 SQIVND (reference sequence). This chain's CDR3 is CASRTGTGGAGEKLFF. The CDR3, as DNA: TGTGCCAGTAGAACCGGGACAGGGGGCGCCGGCGAAAAACTGTTTTTT.

This CDR3 is CATSKGAGMNTEAFF. CDR3 coding DNA: TGTGCCACCAGCAAGGGGGCAGGGATGAACACTGAAGCTTTCTTT. The V and J genes are TRBV15 and TRBJ1-1; 7 bases are a match to TRBD1. J lost 0 bases, V lost 4 bases, and 5 bases had no gene match. CDR3 size: 15 residues. The germline V gene has CDR1 LNHNV and CDR2 YYDKDF (reference sequence).

The rearrangement joins TRBV19 to TRBJ1-1, with D uncertain. Germline CDR1 and CDR2: LNHDA and SQIVND (reference sequence). The CDR3 is 15 amino acids. V gave up 3 bases and J gave up 2 bases, with 13 bases separating them. CDR3 nucleotide sequence: TGTGCCAGTAGTATGAACGCAGGAACTAACACTGAAGCTTTCTTT. Translated: CASSMNAGTNTEAFF.

This sequence joins TRBV7-2 and TRBJ2-1, with 7 nucleotides matching TRBD2. From germline, CDR1 is SGHTA and CDR2 FQGNSA. The V gene end was trimmed by 5 bases and the J gene end by 0 bases; junction bases not matched to a gene: 1. The CDR3 contains 14 residues. The CDR3 nucleotides read TGTGCCAGCAGCCGGGACTACTCCTACAATGAGCAGTTCTTC. Protein product: CASSRDYSYNEQFF.

J is TRBJ2-1 and V is TRBV29-1, with D unresolved. The germline V gene has CDR1 SQVTM and CDR2 ANQGSEA. The CDR3 runs 13 residues. The V end was cut by 0 bases, the J end by 4 bases, with 7 bases between. CDR3 nucleotide sequence: TGCAGCGTTGAAGATCGGAGATACAATGAGCAGTTCTTC. It translates to CSVEDRRYNEQFF.

The J gene is TRBJ1-6, the V gene TRBV7-3, with D perhaps TRBD1 (5 bases). Germline CDR1 reads SGHTA; CDR2 reads FQGTGA. The V end was cut by 0 bases, the J end by 6 bases, with 9 bases between. There are 15 residues in the CDR3. In DNA form, the CDR3 reads TGTGCCAGCAGCTTAACGGGGGGTGGTAATTCACCCCTCCACTTT. Protein product: CASSLTGGGNSPLHF.

The J gene is TRBJ2-2, the V gene TRBV6-5, with 7 bases fitting TRBD1. The CDR3 is 16 amino acids. The V gene's germline CDR1 is MNHEY and CDR2 SVGAGI. The ends lost 2 bases at V and 2 bases at J; junction bases unmatched: 5. DNA of the CDR3: TGTGCCAGCAGTTACAGACAGGGAATTAACACCGGGGAGCTGTTTTTT. Encoded protein: CASSYRQGINTGELFF.

The chain links TRBV11-1 to TRBJ2-1, with TRBD2 matching over 10 bases. The germline CDR1 and CDR2 sequences are SGHAT and FQDESV (reference sequence). The J segment lost 8 bases and the V segment lost 5 bases, leaving 9 bases of the junction unmatched. This CDR3 region has 15 residues. The CDR3 region is CASSEDLAGVYEQFF. The CDR3 DNA follows: TGTGCCAGCAGCGAAGACCTAGCGGGAGTGTATGAGCAGTTCTTC. Drawing the rest from reference TRBV11-1 and TRBJ2-1, the complete variable domain is EAEVAQSPRYKITEKSQAVAFWCDPISGHATLYWYRQILGQGPELLVQFQDESVVDDSQLPKDRFSAERLKGVDSTLKIQPAELGDSAMYLCASSEDLAGVYEQFFGPGTRLTVL.

This rearrangement joins TRBV5-1 to TRBJ2-1, with no clear D. CDR1 is SGHRS, CDR2 YFSETQ, per germline. There are 16 residues in the CDR3. With 3 bases removed from V and 6 bases from J, the gap between germline ends came to 19 bases. The chain's CDR3 is CASSYYNDLPSNEQFF. In DNA, the CDR3 is TGCGCCAGCAGCTACTATAACGATCTCCCCTCCAATGAGCAGTTCTTC.

The J gene is TRBJ2-7, the V gene TRBV7-9; 14 bases are shared with TRBD2. The CDR3 has 17 residues. V was clipped by 4 bases and J by 1 base; unmatched bases: 6. Germline V gene sequence: CDR1 SEHNR, CDR2 FQNEAQ (reference sequence). As DNA, the CDR3 is TGTGCCAGCAGCTCGGGACTAGCGGGAGAACCATCCTACGAGCAGTACTTC. The encoded protein is CASSSGLAGEPSYEQYF.

The V and J genes are TRBV5-1 and TRBJ1-2; 11 bases are a match to TRBD1. Germline-derived CDR1 and CDR2 are SGHRS and YFSETQ. The CDR3 consists of 16 residues. The junction had 4 bases not matched to a gene; V was cut back by 0 bases and J by 3 bases. CDR3 amino acids: CASSLAGTGGDYGYTF. The CDR3 region has the DNA TGCGCCAGCAGCTTGGCCGGGACAGGGGGGGACTATGGCTACACCTTC.

The rearrangement links TRBV28 to TRBJ2-5; 10 bases fit TRBD2. With V trimmed by 3 bases and J by 5 bases, 6 bases remained unmatched. The germline CDR1 and CDR2 sequences are MDHEN and SYDVKM. The CDR3 is 15 amino acids. In DNA, the CDR3 is TGTGCCAGCAGTTTTAGCGGGGGGACGGTGGAGACCCAGTACTTC. It is translated as CASSFSGGTVETQYF. The entire variable domain, with the rest obtained from reference TRBV28 and TRBJ2-5, is as follows: DVKVTQSSRYLVKRTGEKVFLECVQDMDHENMFWYRQDPGLGLRLIYFSYDVKMKEKGDIPEGYSVSREKKERFSLILESASTNQTSMYLCASSFSGGTVETQYFGPGTRLLVL.

This chain uses TRBV9 with TRBJ2-6; D not resolved. The CDR3 contains 13 residues. The V gene's germline CDR1 is SGDLS and CDR2 YYNGEE. Deletions cut 1 base from V and 13 bases from J, with 12 bases between. This chain's CDR3 is CASSVSPGLVLTF. The CDR3 bases are TGTGCCAGCAGCGTATCCCCCGGTTTGGTCCTGACTTTC. Full variable domain (remainder filled in from reference TRBV9 and TRBJ2-6): DSGVTQTPKHLITATGQRVTLRCSPRSGDLSVYWYQQSLDQGLQFLIQYYNGEERAKGNILERFSAQQFPDLHSELNLSSLELGDSALYFCASSVSPGLVLTFGAGSRLTVL.

The chain employs TRBV9 and TRBJ2-3, with a possible D match to TRBD1 (5 bases). The V end was cut by 0 bases, the J end by 0 bases, with 8 bases between. The CDR3 totals 15 residues. The V gene's germline CDR1 is SGDLS and CDR2 YYNGEE. The CDR3 nucleotides are TGTGCCAGCAGCGTAGGACAGTGGAGCACAGATACGCAGTATTTT. It specifies CASSVGQWSTDTQYF.